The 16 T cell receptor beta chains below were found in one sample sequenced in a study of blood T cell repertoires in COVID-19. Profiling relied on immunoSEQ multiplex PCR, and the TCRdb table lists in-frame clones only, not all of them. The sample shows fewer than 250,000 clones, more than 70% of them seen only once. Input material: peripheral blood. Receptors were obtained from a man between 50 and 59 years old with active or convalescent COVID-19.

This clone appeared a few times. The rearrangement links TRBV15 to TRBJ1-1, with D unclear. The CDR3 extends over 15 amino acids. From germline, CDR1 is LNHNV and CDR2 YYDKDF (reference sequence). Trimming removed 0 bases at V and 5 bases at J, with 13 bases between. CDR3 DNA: TGTGCCACCAGCAGAGACCCCGGGTTTGATACTGAAGCTTTCTTT. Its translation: CATSRDPGFDTEAFF.

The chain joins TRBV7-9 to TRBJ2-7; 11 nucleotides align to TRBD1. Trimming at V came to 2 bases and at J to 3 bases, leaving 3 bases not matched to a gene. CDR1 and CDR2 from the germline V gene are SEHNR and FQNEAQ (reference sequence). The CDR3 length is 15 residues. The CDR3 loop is CASSLRTGGDYEQYF. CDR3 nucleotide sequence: TGTGCCAGCAGCTTAAGGACAGGGGGCGACTACGAGCAGTACTTC.

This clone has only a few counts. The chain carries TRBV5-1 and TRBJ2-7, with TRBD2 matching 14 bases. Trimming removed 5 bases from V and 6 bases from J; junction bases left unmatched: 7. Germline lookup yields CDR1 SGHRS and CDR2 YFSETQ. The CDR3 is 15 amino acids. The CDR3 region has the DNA TGCGCCAGCAGTCCCGGGACTAGCGGGAGAAGCGAGCAGTACTTC. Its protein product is CASSPGTSGRSEQYF.

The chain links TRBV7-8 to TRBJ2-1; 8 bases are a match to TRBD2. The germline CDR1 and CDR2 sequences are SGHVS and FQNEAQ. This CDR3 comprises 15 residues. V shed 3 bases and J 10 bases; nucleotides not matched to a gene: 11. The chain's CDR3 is CASSFLGSGRKEQFF. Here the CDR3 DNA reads TGTGCCAGCAGCTTCCTTGGAAGCGGGAGAAAAGAGCAGTTCTTC. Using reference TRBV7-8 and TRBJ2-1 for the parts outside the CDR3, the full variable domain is GAGVSQSPRYKVAKRGQDVALRCDPISGHVSLFWYQQALGQGPEFLTYFQNEAQLDKSGLPSDRFFAERPEGSVSTLKIQRTQQEDSAVYLCASSFLGSGRKEQFFGPGTRLTVL.

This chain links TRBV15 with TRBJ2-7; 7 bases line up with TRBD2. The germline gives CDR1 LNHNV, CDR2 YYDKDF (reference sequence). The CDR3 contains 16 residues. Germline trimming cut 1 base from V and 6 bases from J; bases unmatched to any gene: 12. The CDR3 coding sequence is TGTGCCACCAGCAGAGGAGGGCTGGGGAGGGGATTCGAGCAGTACTTC. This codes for CATSRGGLGRGFEQYF.

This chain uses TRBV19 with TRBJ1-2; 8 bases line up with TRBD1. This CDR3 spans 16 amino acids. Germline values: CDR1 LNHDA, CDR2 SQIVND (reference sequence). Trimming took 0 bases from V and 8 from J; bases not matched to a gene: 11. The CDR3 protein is CASSIEAGQGAGGYTF. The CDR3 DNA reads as TGTGCCAGTAGTATAGAGGCGGGGCAGGGGGCGGGCGGCTACACCTTC. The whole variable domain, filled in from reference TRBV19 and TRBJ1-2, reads DGGITQSPKYLFRKEGQNVTLSCEQNLNHDAMYWYRQDPGQGLRLIYYSQIVNDFQKGDIAEGYSVSREKKESFPLTVTSAQKNPTAFYLCASSIEAGQGAGGYTFGSGTRLTVV.

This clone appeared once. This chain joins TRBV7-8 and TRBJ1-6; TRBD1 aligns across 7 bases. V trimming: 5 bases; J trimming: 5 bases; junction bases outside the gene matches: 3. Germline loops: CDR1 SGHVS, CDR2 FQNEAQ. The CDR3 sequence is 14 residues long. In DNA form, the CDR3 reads TGTGCCAGCAGCCCTGACAGGGATAATTCACCCCTCCACTTT. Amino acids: CASSPDRDNSPLHF.

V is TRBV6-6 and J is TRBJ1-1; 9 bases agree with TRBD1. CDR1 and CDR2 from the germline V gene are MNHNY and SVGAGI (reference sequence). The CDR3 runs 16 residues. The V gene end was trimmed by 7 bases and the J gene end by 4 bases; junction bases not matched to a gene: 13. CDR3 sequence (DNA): TGTGCCAGCACCCACCCGGGACAGGGTATGAGCACTGAAGCTTTCTTT. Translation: CASTHPGQGMSTEAFF.

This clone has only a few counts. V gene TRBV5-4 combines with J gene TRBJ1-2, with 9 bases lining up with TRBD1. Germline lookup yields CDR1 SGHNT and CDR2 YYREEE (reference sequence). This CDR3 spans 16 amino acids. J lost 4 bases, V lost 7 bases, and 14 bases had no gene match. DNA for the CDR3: TGTGCCAGCTACCCTCGACGGACAGGGGCGTCCTATGGCTACACCTTC. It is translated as CASYPRRTGASYGYTF.

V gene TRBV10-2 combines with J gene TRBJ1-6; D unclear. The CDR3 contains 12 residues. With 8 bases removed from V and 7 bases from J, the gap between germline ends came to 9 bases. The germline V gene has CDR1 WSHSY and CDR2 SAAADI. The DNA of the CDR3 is TGCGCCAGCCTAACCAACAATTCACCCCTCCACTTT. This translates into CASLTNNSPLHF.

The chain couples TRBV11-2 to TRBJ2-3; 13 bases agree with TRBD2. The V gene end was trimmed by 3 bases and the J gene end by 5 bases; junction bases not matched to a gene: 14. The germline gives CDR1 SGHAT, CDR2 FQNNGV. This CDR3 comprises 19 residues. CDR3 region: CASSLRALAGGPGGDTQYF. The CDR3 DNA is TGTGCCAGCAGCTTGAGAGCACTAGCGGGGGGGCCGGGTGGAGATACGCAGTATTTT.

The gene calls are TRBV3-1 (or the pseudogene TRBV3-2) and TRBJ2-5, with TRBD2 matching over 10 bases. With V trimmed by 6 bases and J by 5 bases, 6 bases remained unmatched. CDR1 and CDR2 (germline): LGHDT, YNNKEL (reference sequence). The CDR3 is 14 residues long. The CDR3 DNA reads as TGTGCCAGCAGTACTAGCGGGATAGGGGAGACCCAGTACTTC. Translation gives CASSTSGIGETQYF.

The DNA of the CDR3 is TGTGCCAGCAGCTTGGATGGGACAGGCGATTATGGCTACACCTTC. This encodes CASSLDGTGDYGYTF. This chain connects TRBV5-6 to TRBJ1-2; 8 bases fit TRBD1. The length of the CDR3 is 15 residues. V was pared by 0 bases and J by 5 bases, with 6 bases of the junction left unmatched. Germline V gene sequence: CDR1 SGHDT, CDR2 YYEEEE.

This CDR3 reads CASIRSGGSTDTQYF. CDR3 DNA: TGTGCCAGCATAAGGTCGGGGGGTTCCACAGATACGCAGTATTTT. The chain joins TRBV2 to TRBJ2-3; 7 bases match TRBD2. The CDR3 loop spans 15 amino acids. From germline, CDR1 is SNHLY and CDR2 FYNNEI. V trimming: 7 bases; J trimming: 2 bases; junction bases outside the gene matches: 9.

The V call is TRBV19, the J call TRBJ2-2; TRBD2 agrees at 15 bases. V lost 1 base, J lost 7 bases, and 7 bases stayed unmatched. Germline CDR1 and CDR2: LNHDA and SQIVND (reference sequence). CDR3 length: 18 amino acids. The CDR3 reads CASSIGGLAGGDDGELFF. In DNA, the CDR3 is TGTGCCAGTAGTATAGGGGGACTAGCGGGAGGAGATGACGGGGAGCTGTTTTTT.

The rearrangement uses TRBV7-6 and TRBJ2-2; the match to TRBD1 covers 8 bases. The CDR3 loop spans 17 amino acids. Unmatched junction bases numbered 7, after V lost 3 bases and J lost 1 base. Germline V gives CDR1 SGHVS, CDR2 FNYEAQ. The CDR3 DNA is TGTGCCAGCAGCTTTTTGAGGGGGACAGGGAACACCGGGGAGCTGTTTTTT. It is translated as CASSFLRGTGNTGELFF.